This TCR beta chain is drawn from a study of identical twins. Study-wide points: Monozygotic twin pairs showed more out-of-frame TCR alpha sharing than models estimated.

All donors comprised healthy Caucasians. As concerns this clonotype: Its specificity is unknown.

A universal primer site was incorporated via template switching, and the cDNA contained unique molecular identifiers. TCRdb re-called the 5' RACE reads with MiXCR, one entry per CDR3 protein. Among 400,000 to 550,000 distinct CDR3 sequences listed, more than 13% were seen once. The data also belong to a second study, concerning yellow fever vaccine responses in identical twins.

The TCR sequence derives from a woman in her late teens or twenties in good health. Sequencing used CD4+ T cells sorted from blood.

Here the CDR3 DNA reads TGTGCCAGCAGCCGCAGACTAGCGAACGATAGGGCAGATACGCAGTATTTT. It is translated as CASSRRLANDRADTQYF. The chain uses TRBV11-3 and TRBJ2-3; 8 bases map to TRBD2. Germline V gene data show CDR1 as SGHNT and CDR2 as YENEEA. The V gene end was trimmed by 5 bases and the J gene end by 4 bases; junction bases not matched to a gene: 14. The CDR3 spans 17 residues.